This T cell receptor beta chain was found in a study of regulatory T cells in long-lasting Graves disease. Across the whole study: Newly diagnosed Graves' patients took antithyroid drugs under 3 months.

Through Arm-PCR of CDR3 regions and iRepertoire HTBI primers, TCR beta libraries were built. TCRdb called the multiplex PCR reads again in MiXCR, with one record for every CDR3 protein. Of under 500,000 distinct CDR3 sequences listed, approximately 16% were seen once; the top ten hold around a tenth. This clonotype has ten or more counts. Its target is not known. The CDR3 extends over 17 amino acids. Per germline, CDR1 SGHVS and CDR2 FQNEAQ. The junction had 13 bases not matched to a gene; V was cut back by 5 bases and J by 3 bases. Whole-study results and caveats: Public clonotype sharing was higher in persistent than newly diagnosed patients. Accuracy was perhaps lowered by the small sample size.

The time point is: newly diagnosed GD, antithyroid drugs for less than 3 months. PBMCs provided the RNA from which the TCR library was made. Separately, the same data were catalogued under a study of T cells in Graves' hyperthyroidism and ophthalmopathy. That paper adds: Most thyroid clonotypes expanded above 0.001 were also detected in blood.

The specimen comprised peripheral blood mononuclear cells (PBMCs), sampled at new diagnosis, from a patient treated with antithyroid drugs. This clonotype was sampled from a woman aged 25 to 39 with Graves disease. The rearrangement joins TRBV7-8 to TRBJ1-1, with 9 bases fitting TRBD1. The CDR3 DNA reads TGTGCCAGCAGCCGCGACGGGACAGGGTTTTTGGACACTGAAGCTTTCTTT. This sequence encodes CASSRDGTGFLDTEAFF.